This T cell receptor (beta chain) originates from a study of OX40 agonist ivuxolimab in advanced cancers. Data came from immunoSEQ multiplex PCR; TCRdb stores just in-frame clones and leaves some out. The sample shows roughly 91,000 clones, 70% to 90% of them seen only once. The sample in question was CD4+ or CD8+ T cells sorted from blood, obtained in a trial of the OX40 agonist ivuxolimab. This clonotype was sampled from an adult with an advanced solid tumor such as melanoma, head and neck, liver or kidney cancer.

The DNA of the CDR3 is TGTGCCAGCAGTCCTACCGGGACAGCGAACACTGAAGCTTTCTTT. This gives the protein CASSPTGTANTEAFF. The J gene is TRBJ1-1, the V gene TRBV28, with 7 bases identical to TRBD1. Germline lookup yields CDR1 MDHEN and CDR2 SYDVKM. Trimming took 5 bases from V and 1 from J; bases not matched to a gene: 7. This CDR3 spans 15 amino acids.